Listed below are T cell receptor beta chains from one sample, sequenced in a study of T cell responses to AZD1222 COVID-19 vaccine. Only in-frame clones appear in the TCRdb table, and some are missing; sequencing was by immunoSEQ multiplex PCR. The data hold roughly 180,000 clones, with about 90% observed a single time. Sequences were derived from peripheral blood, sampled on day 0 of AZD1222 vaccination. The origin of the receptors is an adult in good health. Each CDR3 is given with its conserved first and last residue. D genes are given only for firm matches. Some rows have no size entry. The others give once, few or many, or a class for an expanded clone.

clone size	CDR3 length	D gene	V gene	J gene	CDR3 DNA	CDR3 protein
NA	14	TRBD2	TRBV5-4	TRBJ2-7	TGTGCCAGCACCAAAGCGGGGGGCACCTACGAGCAGTACTTC	CASTKAGGTYEQYF
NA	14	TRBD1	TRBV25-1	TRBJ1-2	TGTGCCAGCAGGGGAGGGGGACAGGGGTATGGCTACACCTTC	CASRGGGQGYGYTF
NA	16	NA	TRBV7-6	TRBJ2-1	TGTGCCAGCAGCTTGCTTGGGACTTACTCCTACAATGAGCAGTTCTTC	CASSLLGTYSYNEQFF
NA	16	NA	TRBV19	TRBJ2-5	TGTGCCAGTAGTACACAATCCGGGACGGCACAGGGGACCCAGTACTTC	CASSTQSGTAQGTQYF
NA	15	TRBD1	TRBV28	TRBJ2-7	TGTGCCAGCAGGCCTCCGGGACAGATTGACTACGAGCAGTACTTC	CASRPPGQIDYEQYF
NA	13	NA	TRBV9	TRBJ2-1	TGTGCCAGCAGCCCTTACTCCATGAATGAGCAGTTCTTC	CASSPYSMNEQFF
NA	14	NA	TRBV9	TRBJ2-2	TGTGCCAGCAGCGTGACTTTGGGAGACGGGGAGCTGTTTTTT	CASSVTLGDGELFF
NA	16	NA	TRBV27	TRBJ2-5	TGTGCCAGCAGTCCCCGCGGCCGGGGACGGGTAGAGACCCAGTACTTC	CASSPRGRGRVETQYF
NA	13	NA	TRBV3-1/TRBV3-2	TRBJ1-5	TGTGCCAGTTCCCGGGACCTCAATCAGCCCCAGCATTTT	CASSRDLNQPQHF
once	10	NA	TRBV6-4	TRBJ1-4	TGTGCCAGCCCTCATGAAAAACTGTTTTTT	CASPHEKLFF
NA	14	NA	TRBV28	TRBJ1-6	TGTGCCAGCAGCTTCCGAGGGGCGCGTTCACCCCTCCACTTT	CASSFRGARSPLHF
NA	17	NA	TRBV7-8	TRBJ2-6	TGTGCCAGCAGCATACACCAGGGGGGGCCCGGGGCCAACGTCCTGACTTTC	CASSIHQGGPGANVLTF
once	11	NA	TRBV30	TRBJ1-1	TGTGCCTGGAGTCTGGGGGCTGAAGCTTTCTTT	CAWSLGAEAFF
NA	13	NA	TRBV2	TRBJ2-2	TGTGCCACAGGAGCGGAATACACCGGGGAGCTGTTTTTT	CATGAEYTGELFF
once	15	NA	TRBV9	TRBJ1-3	TGTGCCTCACGCCGAACGGGGGGCTCTGGAAACACCATATATTTT	CASRRTGGSGNTIYF
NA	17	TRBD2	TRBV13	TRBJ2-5	TGTGCCAGCAGCTTATTTGGACTAGCGGGGGGAGAGGAGACCCAGTACTTC	CASSLFGLAGGEETQYF
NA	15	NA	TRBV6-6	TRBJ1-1	TGTGCCAGCAGTTACGCTTCTATGGGCGGCACTGAAGCTTTCTTT	CASSYASMGGTEAFF
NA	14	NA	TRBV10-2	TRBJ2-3	TGCGCCAGCAGACCGGGACTGCTCACAGATACGCAGTATTTT	CASRPGLLTDTQYF
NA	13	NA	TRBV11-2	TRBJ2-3	TGTGCCAGCAGCTTAGAGCCCACGAATACGCAGTATTTT	CASSLEPTNTQYF
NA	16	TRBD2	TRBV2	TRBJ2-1	TGTGCCAGCAGGAGTCTAGCGGGAGGGCCGATAGATGAGCAGTTCTTC	CASRSLAGGPIDEQFF
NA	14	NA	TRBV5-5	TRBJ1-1	TGTGCCAGCAGCTTGGTGTACGGGAACACTGAAGCTTTCTTT	CASSLVYGNTEAFF
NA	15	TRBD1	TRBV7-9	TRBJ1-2	TGTGCCAGCAGCAACCCCGGGACAGAGAACTATGGCTACACCTTC	CASSNPGTENYGYTF
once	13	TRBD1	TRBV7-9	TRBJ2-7	TGTGCCAGCAGCTTAGGACAGGGACGCGAGCAGTACTTC	CASSLGQGREQYF
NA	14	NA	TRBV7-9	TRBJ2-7	TGTGCCAGCAGCTCCTGGGACGGATTCTACGAGCAGTACTTC	CASSSWDGFYEQYF
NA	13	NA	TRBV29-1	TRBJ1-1	TGCAGCGCATGGACGGATATGAACACTGAAGCTTTCTTT	CSAWTDMNTEAFF
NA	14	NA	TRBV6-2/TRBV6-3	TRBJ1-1	TGTGCCAGCAGTTCCGCCGTTGCGTTCGATGAAGCTTTCTTT	CASSSAVAFDEAFF
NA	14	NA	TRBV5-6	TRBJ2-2	TGTGCCAGCAGCCCACCGGTGGCGGGCGGGGAGCTGTTTTTT	CASSPPVAGGELFF
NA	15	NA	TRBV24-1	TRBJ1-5	TGTGCCACCAGTGAGGGTACAGGGCCTGGTCAGCCCCAGCATTTT	CATSEGTGPGQPQHF
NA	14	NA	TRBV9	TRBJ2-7	TGTGCCAGCAGCACCGGGACCCTCGGGGGCGAGCAGTACTTC	CASSTGTLGGEQYF
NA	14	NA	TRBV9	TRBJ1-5	TGTGCCAGCAGCGTGGGGCGGTCTGGTCAGCCCCAGCATTTT	CASSVGRSGQPQHF
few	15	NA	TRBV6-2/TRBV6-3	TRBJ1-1	TGTGCCAGCAGTTACTCAGGGGGTGTGAACACTGAAGCTTTCTTT	CASSYSGGVNTEAFF
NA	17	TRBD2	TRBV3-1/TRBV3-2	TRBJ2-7	TGTGCCAGCAGCCATCAACCTTGGGGGGGGGACTCCTACGAGCAGTACTTC	CASSHQPWGGDSYEQYF
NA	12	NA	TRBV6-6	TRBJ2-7	TGTGCCAGCGGCCACCAACGATACGAGCAGTACTTC	CASGHQRYEQYF
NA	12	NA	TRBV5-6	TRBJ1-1	TGTGCCAGCAGCTTGTCAAACACTGAAGCTTTCTTT	CASSLSNTEAFF
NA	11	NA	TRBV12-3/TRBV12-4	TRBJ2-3	TGTGCCAGCGCCGGCACAGATACGCAGTATTTT	CASAGTDTQYF
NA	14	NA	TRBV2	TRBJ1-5	TGTGCCAGCAGTGAGTGGGACCGCAATCAGCCCCAGCATTTT	CASSEWDRNQPQHF
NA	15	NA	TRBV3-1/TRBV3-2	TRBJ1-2	TGTGCCAGCAGCCAATCAACCCAGGGCGTCGGGGGCTACACCTTC	CASSQSTQGVGGYTF
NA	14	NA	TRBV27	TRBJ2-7	TGTGCCAGCAGTTTACGTCAGGGTGTCTACGAGCAGTACTTC	CASSLRQGVYEQYF
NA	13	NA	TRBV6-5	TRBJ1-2	TGTGCCAGCAGTACCGGGACCTCCGGGGGCTACACCTTC	CASSTGTSGGYTF
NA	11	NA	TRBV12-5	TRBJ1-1	TGTGCTAGTTCCATGAACACTGAAGCTTTCTTT	CASSMNTEAFF
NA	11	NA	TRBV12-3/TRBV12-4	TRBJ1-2	TGTGCCAGCAGTGGGGGTTATGGCTACACCTTC	CASSGGYGYTF
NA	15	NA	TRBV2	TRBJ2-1	TGTGCCAGCAGTCTTCTTAAAGGTTCGGTCAATGAGCAGTTCTTC	CASSLLKGSVNEQFF
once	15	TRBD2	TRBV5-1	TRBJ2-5	TGCGCCAGCAGCTGGGGCGGAGCGGGAGAAAAGACCCAGTACTTC	CASSWGGAGEKTQYF
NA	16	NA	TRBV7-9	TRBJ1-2	TGTGCCAGCAGCTTCCCCGTGAACAGGGTGGAGTATGGCTACACCTTC	CASSFPVNRVEYGYTF
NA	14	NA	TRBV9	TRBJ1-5	TGTGCCAGCAGCGTAGGGAACGGAGTTCGGCCCCAGCATTTT	CASSVGNGVRPQHF
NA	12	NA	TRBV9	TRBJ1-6	TGTGCCAGCAGCGTAGGTAATTCACCCCTCCACTTT	CASSVGNSPLHF
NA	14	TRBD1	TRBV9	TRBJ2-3	TGTGCCAGCAGCGCAGGGGGCCGCACAGATACGCAGTATTTT	CASSAGGRTDTQYF
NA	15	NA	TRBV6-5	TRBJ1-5	TGTGCCAGCAGTTCCCTTCAGACTGGTAATCAGCCCCAGCATTTT	CASSSLQTGNQPQHF
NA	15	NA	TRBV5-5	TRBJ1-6	TGTGCCAGCAGCTCCAATTGGGGGGCAAATTCACCCCTCCACTTT	CASSSNWGANSPLHF
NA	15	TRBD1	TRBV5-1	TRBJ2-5	TGCGCCAGCAGCTTGGTCGGACAGGGGAAAGAGACCCAGTACTTC	CASSLVGQGKETQYF
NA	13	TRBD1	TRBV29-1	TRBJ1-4	TGCAGCGTGCGGACAGGGAGGGATGAAAAACTGTTTTTT	CSVRTGRDEKLFF
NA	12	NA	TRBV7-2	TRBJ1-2	TGTGCCAGCACCCGGACAGCCTATGGCTACACCTTC	CASTRTAYGYTF
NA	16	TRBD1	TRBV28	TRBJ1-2	TGTGCCAGCACCCCCGGCCGACAGGGGGGTCACTATGGCTACACCTTC	CASTPGRQGGHYGYTF